The entry below gives a single T cell receptor (beta chain) sequence along with its context. The antigen is unknown. V was trimmed by 0 bases and J by 7 bases, leaving 15 bases between them. There are 15 residues in the CDR3. The V gene's germline CDR1 is LGHNA and CDR2 YNFKEQ. Using immunoSEQ multiplex PCR, the repertoire was profiled, and TCRdb retains in-frame clones only, with some absent. The sample consists of around 100,000 clones, roughly four fifths of them appearing once. The data were taken from a study of T cell responses to AZD1222 COVID-19 vaccine. Broader study findings: Distributed over spike, vaccine-associated CD4 TCRs predominated at 160-218 and 743-854.

V is TRBV4-2 and J is TRBJ2-5, with a tentative D call TRBD2 (5 bases). The clonotype was recovered from an adult in good health. Source: peripheral blood, taken on day 0 of AZD1222 vaccination. The CDR3 bases are TGTGCCAGCAGCCAAGATGAAGCGGCCTATGGGACCCAGTACTTC. It encodes CASSQDEAAYGTQYF.